A single sample gave rise to the 31 T cell receptor beta chains below, sequenced in a study of T cell repertoires in cytomegalovirus infection. TCRdb re-derived calls from the reads in MiXCR, one entry per CDR3 protein. The table shows about 400,000 distinct CDR3 sequences, with roughly 18% occurring only once. Sequenced input: PBMCs. These receptors all come from a human donor in good health (CMV status not recorded). Some clones in this sample may be carry-over from other donors' samples.

This clonotype has ten or more counts. V and J are TRBV7-2 and TRBJ2-7; D may be TRBD2 (5 bases). The CDR3 is 14 residues long. Germline V gene sequence: CDR1 SGHTA, CDR2 FQGNSA. V gave up 1 base and J gave up 3 bases, with 10 bases separating them. The CDR3 sequence is CASSLGRTHYEQYF. CDR3 coding DNA: TGTGCCAGCAGCTTAGGTAGGACTCACTACGAGCAGTACTTC.

V usage is TRBV5-8 and J usage is TRBJ1-1; the match to TRBD1 covers 8 bases. The V gene end was trimmed by 0 bases and the J gene end by 4 bases; junction bases not matched to a gene: 5. CDR1 and CDR2 (germline): SGHTS, YDEGEE. The CDR3 length is 15 residues. In DNA form, the CDR3 reads TGTGCCAGCAGCTTGGAAGACAGGGGAGGCACTGAAGCTTTCTTT. Translated, it gives CASSLEDRGGTEAFF.

This clonotype was detected a few times. The DNA for the CDR3 is TGTGCCAGCAGCTTAGCTGCTACGGGACGCGGGAATGAAAAACTGTTTTTT. Amino acid sequence: CASSLAATGRGNEKLFF. This chain links TRBV7-2 with TRBJ1-4; weak D call: TRBD1 (5 bases). The CDR3 is 17 residues long. Looked up from germline, CDR1 is SGHTA and CDR2 is FQGNSA. V was shortened by 0 bases and J by 5 bases, with 16 bases between the two germline ends.

The chain links TRBV19 to TRBJ1-1; D gene uncertain. The CDR3 is 12 amino acids. Trimming pared 3 bases from V and 0 bases from J, leaving 2 bases between. Germline values: CDR1 LNHDA, CDR2 SQIVND (reference sequence). CDR3 loop: CASSIVNTEAFF. In DNA form, the CDR3 reads TGTGCCAGTAGTATCGTGAACACTGAAGCTTTCTTT.

This clonotype was observed a handful of times. The chain couples TRBV7-6 to TRBJ1-5, with no clear D. The CDR3 has 16 amino acids. V was shortened by 3 bases and J by 0 bases, with 12 bases between the two germline ends. Germline V lookup: CDR1 SGHVS, CDR2 FNYEAQ. The CDR3 sequence is CASSFGPSYSNQPQHF. Here the CDR3 DNA reads TGTGCCAGCAGCTTCGGGCCGTCATATAGCAATCAGCCCCAGCATTTT.

This clonotype has a count of ten or more. The chain recombines TRBV28 with TRBJ1-2, with 7 bases aligning to TRBD1. The CDR3 spans 17 residues. V was pared by 6 bases and J by 6 bases, with 19 bases of the junction left unmatched. The germline CDR1 and CDR2 sequences are MDHEN and SYDVKM. CDR3 nucleotides: TGTGCCAGCAGAAAAACTTTCGGGACAGCCCACCCTGATGGCTACACCTTC. Its translation: CASRKTFGTAHPDGYTF.

This clonotype was found a few times. V is TRBV7-6 and J is TRBJ1-1, with TRBD1 matching over 7 bases. Per germline, CDR1 SGHVS and CDR2 FNYEAQ. V shed 3 bases and J 1 base; nucleotides not matched to a gene: 8. This CDR3 has 16 amino acids. CDR3 nucleotides: TGTGCCAGCAGCTTGAGGGCCGGGACAGCGAACACTGAAGCTTTCTTT. It specifies CASSLRAGTANTEAFF.

This clonotype was counted many times. The rearrangement links TRBV7-2 to TRBJ2-5; TRBD2 matches 7 bases. This CDR3 comprises 15 residues. CDR1 is SGHTA and CDR2 is FQGNSA in the germline V gene. V shed 3 bases, J shed 1 base, and the junction held 5 bases outside the gene matches. The CDR3 spells CASSFPLAAQETQYF. CDR3 bases: TGTGCCAGCAGCTTCCCCCTAGCGGCCCAAGAGACCCAGTACTTC.

This clonotype was recorded a few times. The genes are TRBV7-8 and TRBJ2-5; the match to TRBD2 covers 14 bases. CDR1 and CDR2 (germline): SGHVS, FQNEAQ. V lost 5 bases to trimming and J lost 1 base; unmatched junction nucleotides: 12. CDR3 length equals 19 residues. In nucleotides, the CDR3 is TGTGCCAGCAGCCCATTAGCTGGGACTAGCGGGAGACTCCAAGAGACCCAGTACTTC. This translates into CASSPLAGTSGRLQETQYF.

This clonotype came up many times. This chain connects TRBV7-2 to TRBJ2-3, with 12 bases fitting TRBD2. V was pared by 6 bases and J by 3 bases, with 13 bases of the junction left unmatched. The germline V gene encodes CDR1 SGHTA and CDR2 FQGNSA. This CDR3 comprises 18 residues. The CDR3 region is CASSLTLPSGRGTDTQYF. The CDR3 DNA reads TGTGCCAGCAGTTTGACCTTACCTAGCGGGAGGGGAACAGATACGCAGTATTTT.

This chain connects TRBV28 to TRBJ2-1; the D gene could be TRBD1 or TRBD2 (6 bases each). CDR1 MDHEN and CDR2 SYDVKM come from the germline V gene. The CDR3 loop spans 19 amino acids. V lost 5 bases, J lost 7 bases, and 30 bases lay in between. CDR3 nucleotides: TGTGCCAGCAGTGCCTATTCCATCAACCGGGGGCGGATTGAGAATGAGCAGTTCTTC. This gives the protein CASSAYSINRGRIENEQFF.

There are many counts of this clonotype. V and J are TRBV28 and TRBJ2-5; TRBD1 is a possible D gene (6 bases). Germline values: CDR1 MDHEN, CDR2 SYDVKM. CDR3 length: 14 residues. Trimming took off 2 bases at V and 2 bases at J, with 9 bases between the two ends. The CDR3 is CASSLGQPQETQYF. The DNA for the CDR3 is TGTGCCAGCAGTTTAGGACAGCCTCAAGAGACCCAGTACTTC.

This clonotype was counted a few times. The rearrangement links TRBV10-3 to TRBJ1-1, with D hard to call. The V end was cut by 6 bases, the J end by 0 bases, with 11 bases between. CDR1 is ENHRY and CDR2 is SYGVKD in the germline V gene. The CDR3 consists of 14 residues. The CDR3 loop is CAISTTEMNTEAFF. For the CDR3, the DNA is TGTGCCATCAGCACCACAGAAATGAACACTGAAGCTTTCTTT.

The rearrangement joins TRBV4-2 to TRBJ2-1; D is ambiguous. The CDR3 runs 15 residues. Germline CDR1 is LGHNA and CDR2 is YNFKEQ. Trimming removed 0 bases from V and 4 bases from J, with 10 bases in between. The CDR3 region is CASSQEGSRYNEQFF. CDR3 nucleotide sequence: TGTGCCAGCAGCCAAGAGGGTAGCAGGTACAATGAGCAGTTCTTC.

This clonotype was seen only a few times. The chain uses TRBV7-9 and TRBJ2-1, with TRBD2 as a possible D gene (6 bases). The germline gives CDR1 SEHNR, CDR2 FQNEAQ (reference sequence). Trimming left V 7 bases short and J 9 bases short, with 16 bases between. The CDR3 consists of 13 residues. The CDR3: CASTLGAGTEQFF. CDR3 in DNA: TGTGCCAGCACACTCGGTGCGGGGACTGAGCAGTTCTTC. The whole variable domain, filled in from reference TRBV7-9 and TRBJ2-1, reads DTGVSQNPRHKITKRGQNVTFRCDPISEHNRLYWYRQTLGQGPEFLTYFQNEAQLEKSRLLSDRFSAERPKGSFSTLEIQRTEQGDSAMYLCASTLGAGTEQFFGPGTRLTVL.

The V gene is TRBV6-5, the J gene TRBJ1-1; D is unresolved. This CDR3 contains 16 residues. V lost 0 bases to trimming and J lost 1 base, with 12 bases between them. Germline lookup yields CDR1 MNHEY and CDR2 SVGAGI. The CDR3 sequence: CASSYSIRQANTEAFF. Here the CDR3 DNA reads TGTGCCAGCAGTTACTCGATTCGCCAGGCGAACACTGAAGCTTTCTTT.

V is TRBV3-1 and J is TRBJ1-3, with no clear D. The germline V gene has CDR1 LGHDT and CDR2 YNNKEL (reference sequence). V lost 2 bases, J lost 0 bases, and 5 bases lay in between. The CDR3 covers 14 residues. Written as DNA, the CDR3 is TGTGCCAGCAGCCAACTAATCTCTGGAAACACCATATATTTT. This codes for CASSQLISGNTIYF.

This chain connects TRBV12-3 or TRBV12-4 to TRBJ2-5; D is possibly TRBD1 (5 bases). The CDR3 sequence is 15 residues long. V gave up 3 bases and J gave up 1 base, with 12 bases separating them. Written as DNA, the CDR3 is TGTGCCAGCAGTTTGGACACAGATGCCCAAGAGACCCAGTACTTC. It yields the protein CASSLDTDAQETQYF.

This clonotype was counted at least ten times. The CDR3 nucleotides are TGTGCCAGCAGCCGCACGGGACAACTCACAGATACGCAGTATTTT. Translating it yields CASSRTGQLTDTQYF. This chain joins TRBV7-2 and TRBJ2-3; possibly TRBD1 for D (6 bases). The CDR3 is made up of 15 amino acids. Germline CDR1 and CDR2: SGHTA and FQGNSA. Trimming pared 5 bases from V and 2 bases from J, leaving 14 bases between.

The sample holds a few counts of this clonotype. The genes are TRBV20-1 and TRBJ1-4; D not certain. In germline, CDR1 is DFQATT, CDR2 SNEGSKA (reference sequence). V dropped 3 bases and J dropped 6 bases, with 11 bases sitting between them. This CDR3 is 13 amino acids long. In DNA form, the CDR3 reads TGCAGTGCTAGGTGGACCTTCGATGAAAAACTGTTTTTT. It encodes CSARWTFDEKLFF.

The chain's CDR3 is CASSHKQGLLNTDTQYF. CDR3 nucleotides: TGCGCCAGCAGCCACAAGCAGGGACTACTGAACACAGATACGCAGTATTTT. The chain couples TRBV4-3 to TRBJ2-3; TRBD2 aligns across 7 bases. Germline CDR1 is LGHNA and CDR2 is YSLEER. V was clipped by 3 bases and J by 2 bases; unmatched bases: 11. This CDR3 comprises 17 residues.

The rearrangement links TRBV4-1 to TRBJ1-1; 9 bases map to TRBD1. The CDR3 runs to 14 residues. Germline V gene sequence: CDR1 MGHRA, CDR2 YSYEKL. With V trimmed by 4 bases and J by 6 bases, 6 bases remained unmatched. In DNA, the CDR3 is TGCGCCAGCAGCCCCGCGAGACAGGGGGCTGAAGCTTTCTTT. Amino acid sequence: CASSPARQGAEAFF.

This clonotype was counted many times. J is TRBJ2-1 and V is TRBV7-6, with 9 bases fitting TRBD2. V gave up 5 bases and J gave up 5 bases; unmatched junction bases: 10. CDR3 length: 16 amino acids. Germline loops: CDR1 SGHVS, CDR2 FNYEAQ. The CDR3 reads CASSRISGSFDNEQFF. The CDR3 nucleotides read TGTGCCAGCAGCCGGATTAGCGGGAGCTTTGACAATGAGCAGTTCTTC. Based on the CDR3 plus reference TRBV7-6 and TRBJ2-1, the full variable domain is GAGVSQSPRYKVTKRGQDVALRCDPISGHVSLYWYRQALGQGPEFLTYFNYEAQQDKSGLPNDRFSAERPEGSISTLTIQRTEQRDSAMYRCASSRISGSFDNEQFFGPGTRLTVL.

The rearrangement joins TRBV20-1 to TRBJ1-1; D possibly corresponds to TRBD1 (5 bases). This CDR3 spans 12 amino acids. The germline V gene has CDR1 DFQATT and CDR2 SNEGSKA (reference sequence). Trimming cost V 6 bases and J 6 bases, with 14 bases left between them. CDR3 region: CSAYDRVAEAFF. CDR3 DNA sequence: TGCAGTGCGTACGACAGAGTAGCTGAAGCTTTCTTT.

This clonotype showed up just a few times. The genes are TRBV3-1 and TRBJ1-1; TRBD1 matches at 7 bases. J lost 11 bases, V lost 5 bases, and 8 bases had no gene match. This CDR3 comprises 12 residues. Germline values: CDR1 LGHDT, CDR2 YNNKEL (reference sequence). In DNA, the CDR3 is TGTGCCAGCAGCGGACTCGACAGGGCGGCTTTCTTT. Amino acid sequence: CASSGLDRAAFF.

In this sample, this clonotype turned up many times. The chain combines TRBV7-8 with TRBJ1-2; D uncertain. The CDR3 consists of 13 residues. Germline values: CDR1 SGHVS, CDR2 FQNEAQ. V was trimmed by 0 bases and J by 6 bases, leaving 8 bases between them. The CDR3 protein is CASSLAGRNGYTF. For the CDR3, the DNA is TGTGCCAGCAGCTTAGCGGGCAGGAATGGCTACACCTTC.

As concerns this clonotype: A much bigger clone sits one base away, suggesting this may be a read error. The chain employs TRBV12-3 or TRBV12-4 and TRBJ1-3, with 9 bases fitting TRBD1. The CDR3 consists of 14 residues. DNA for the CDR3: TGTACCAGCAGTGGGGACAGGGTTCGGAACACCATATATTTT. It codes for CTSSGDRVRNTIYF.

The chain is built from TRBV7-8 and TRBJ2-7; 12 nucleotides line up with TRBD2. V trimming: 1 base; J trimming: 2 bases; junction bases outside the gene matches: 3. The germline V gene encodes CDR1 SGHVS and CDR2 FQNEAQ. The CDR3 has 16 amino acids. CDR3 bases: TGTGCCAGCAGCTTAGGGCTAGCGGGGGGGACCTACGAGCAGTACTTC. It yields the protein CASSLGLAGGTYEQYF.

This clonotype was detected a few times. The gene calls are TRBV18 and TRBJ1-1, with TRBD1 matching 9 bases. Germline CDR1 KGHSH, CDR2 LQKENI. V trimming: 1 base; J trimming: 2 bases; junction bases outside the gene matches: 14. The CDR3 spans 19 residues. The CDR3 DNA sequence: TGTGCCAGCTCACCACGGGGCTGGGGGACAGGGATGTCCAACACTGAAGCTTTCTTT. This gives the protein CASSPRGWGTGMSNTEAFF.

This clonotype turned up a few times. The V and J genes are TRBV7-9 and TRBJ1-3, with TRBD1 matching 9 bases. Germline V gene lookup returns CDR1 SEHNR and CDR2 FQNEAQ (reference sequence). The CDR3 loop spans 14 amino acids. V lost 6 bases to trimming and J lost 8 bases; unmatched junction nucleotides: 8. This CDR3 is CASSFTGGADTIYF. The CDR3 DNA reads TGTGCCAGCAGTTTCACAGGGGGCGCAGACACCATATATTTT.

This clonotype was recorded a few times. V gene TRBV6-2 or TRBV6-3 combines with J gene TRBJ2-6; D remains unclear. Germline CDR1 MNHEY, CDR2 SVGEGT. V was pared by 2 bases and J by 0 bases, with 2 bases between. CDR3 size: 14 residues. CDR3 amino acids: CASSYNSGANVLTF. As DNA, the CDR3 is TGTGCCAGCAGTTACAACTCTGGGGCCAACGTCCTGACTTTC.